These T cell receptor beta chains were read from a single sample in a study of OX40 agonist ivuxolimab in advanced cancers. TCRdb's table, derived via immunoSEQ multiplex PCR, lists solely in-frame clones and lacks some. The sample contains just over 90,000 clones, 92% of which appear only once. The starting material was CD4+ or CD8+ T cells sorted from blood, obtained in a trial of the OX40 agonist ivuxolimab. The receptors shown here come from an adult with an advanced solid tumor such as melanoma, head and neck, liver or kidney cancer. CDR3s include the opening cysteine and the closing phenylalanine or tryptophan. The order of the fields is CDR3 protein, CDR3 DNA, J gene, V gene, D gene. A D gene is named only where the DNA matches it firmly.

CDR3aa: CASSVAGIAGAIGNEQFF
CDR3nt: TGTGCCAGCAGCGTAGCTGGAATAGCGGGTGCCATAGGGAATGAGCAGTTCTTC
j_gene: TRBJ2-1
v_gene: TRBV9
d_gene: TRBD2

CDR3aa: CASSPSRAAEAFF
CDR3nt: TGTGCCAGCAGCCCCTCCAGGGCCGCTGAAGCTTTCTTT
j_gene: TRBJ1-1
v_gene: TRBV9
d_gene: -

CDR3aa: CASSYGTGVNYGYTF
CDR3nt: TGTGCCAGCAGTTACGGGACAGGAGTTAACTATGGCTACACCTTC
j_gene: TRBJ1-2
v_gene: TRBV6-6
d_gene: TRBD1

CDR3aa: CASEDGYTF
CDR3nt: TGTGCCAGCGAGGACGGCTACACCTTC
j_gene: TRBJ1-2
v_gene: TRBV6-5
d_gene: -

CDR3aa: CASSDGSSYEQFF
CDR3nt: TGTGCCAGCAGCGATGGGTCCTCCTATGAGCAGTTCTTC
j_gene: TRBJ2-1
v_gene: TRBV9
d_gene: -

CDR3aa: CASSFQGGTIYF
CDR3nt: TGTGCCAGCAGCTTTCAGGGAGGCACCATATATTTT
j_gene: TRBJ1-3
v_gene: TRBV5-4
d_gene: -

CDR3aa: CSVEGRGHEQYF
CDR3nt: TGCAGCGTTGAAGGACGAGGCCACGAGCAGTACTTC
j_gene: TRBJ2-7
v_gene: TRBV29-1
d_gene: -

CDR3aa: CASSSYPYQVTEAFF
CDR3nt: TGTGCCAGCAGTTCCTACCCCTACCAGGTCACTGAAGCTTTCTTT
j_gene: TRBJ1-1
v_gene: TRBV6-5
d_gene: -

CDR3aa: CASSVEAGDGNTIYF
CDR3nt: TGTGCCAGCAGCGTAGAGGCAGGGGATGGAAACACCATATATTTT
j_gene: TRBJ1-3
v_gene: TRBV9
d_gene: -

CDR3aa: CSARDLGEQYF
CDR3nt: TGCAGTGCTAGAGATCTGGGCGAGCAGTACTTC
j_gene: TRBJ2-7
v_gene: TRBV20-1
d_gene: -

CDR3aa: CASSSQGAGYEQYF
CDR3nt: TGCGCCAGCAGCTCCCAGGGGGCGGGTTACGAGCAGTACTTC
j_gene: TRBJ2-7
v_gene: TRBV5-1
d_gene: TRBD1

CDR3aa: CASSQTGLGYTF
CDR3nt: TGTGCCAGCAGCCAGACAGGGTTGGGCTACACCTTC
j_gene: TRBJ1-2
v_gene: TRBV9
d_gene: TRBD1

CDR3aa: CASSGRGDQPQHF
CDR3nt: TGTGCCAGCAGTGGTAGGGGCGACCAGCCCCAGCATTTT
j_gene: TRBJ1-5
v_gene: TRBV2
d_gene: -

CDR3aa: CASSSSRGLAGGLREQFF
CDR3nt: TGTGCCAGCAGCTCCAGCAGAGGACTAGCGGGAGGGCTGCGGGAGCAGTTCTTC
j_gene: TRBJ2-1
v_gene: TRBV7-9
d_gene: TRBD2

CDR3aa: CAIRADRGNEQYF
CDR3nt: TGTGCCATCAGGGCCGACAGGGGGAACGAGCAGTACTTC
j_gene: TRBJ2-7
v_gene: TRBV10-3
d_gene: TRBD1

CDR3aa: CASSFLAGGFYEQYF
CDR3nt: TGTGCCAGCAGCTTCCTAGCGGGGGGCTTCTACGAGCAGTACTTC
j_gene: TRBJ2-7
v_gene: TRBV5-6
d_gene: TRBD2

CDR3aa: CASSQLGRSGANVLTF
CDR3nt: TGCGCCAGCAGCCAGCTAGGCCGGTCGGGGGCCAACGTCCTGACTTTC
j_gene: TRBJ2-6
v_gene: TRBV4-3
d_gene: -

CDR3aa: CAWSAYKTGAGGYTF
CDR3nt: TGTGCCTGGAGTGCCTATAAGACAGGGGCGGGTGGCTACACCTTC
j_gene: TRBJ1-2
v_gene: TRBV30
d_gene: TRBD1

CDR3aa: CASSQETSGGGQTQYF
CDR3nt: TGCGCCAGCAGCCAAGAAACCAGCGGGGGGGGCCAGACCCAGTACTTC
j_gene: TRBJ2-5
v_gene: TRBV4-1
d_gene: TRBD2

CDR3aa: CASSPSAGGHTIYF
CDR3nt: TGTGCCAGCAGTCCATCCGCTGGGGGTCACACCATATATTTT
j_gene: TRBJ1-3
v_gene: TRBV6-6
d_gene: -

CDR3aa: CASSGTGTGRANVLTF
CDR3nt: TGTGCCAGCAGCGGTACCGGGACAGGACGGGCCAACGTCCTGACTTTC
j_gene: TRBJ2-6
v_gene: TRBV9
d_gene: TRBD1

CDR3aa: CASSAGQESAYEQYF
CDR3nt: TGCGCCAGCAGCGCGGGACAGGAAAGCGCCTACGAGCAGTACTTC
j_gene: TRBJ2-7
v_gene: TRBV5-1
d_gene: TRBD1

CDR3aa: CASSLGSGQTYEQYF
CDR3nt: TGTGCCAGCAGCTTGGGGAGCGGGCAAACCTACGAGCAGTACTTC
j_gene: TRBJ2-7
v_gene: TRBV7-9
d_gene: -

CDR3aa: CATSRDQTSYEQYF
CDR3nt: TGTGCCACCAGCAGAGATCAGACCTCCTACGAGCAGTACTTC
j_gene: TRBJ2-7
v_gene: TRBV15
d_gene: -

CDR3aa: CASSERTGGQGEAFF
CDR3nt: TGTGCCAGCAGTGAGAGGACAGGGGGTCAGGGTGAAGCTTTCTTT
j_gene: TRBJ1-1
v_gene: TRBV2
d_gene: TRBD1

CDR3aa: CASSFERDSIYGYTF
CDR3nt: TGCGCCAGCAGCTTTGAACGGGACAGCATATATGGCTACACCTTC
j_gene: TRBJ1-2
v_gene: TRBV5-1
d_gene: TRBD1

CDR3aa: CASGTNRGYEQYF
CDR3nt: TGTGCTAGTGGGACAAACAGGGGCTACGAGCAGTACTTC
j_gene: TRBJ2-7
v_gene: TRBV12-5
d_gene: TRBD1

CDR3aa: CASRTDLGGYNEQFF
CDR3nt: TGTGCCAGCAGGACCGACCTCGGAGGATACAATGAGCAGTTCTTC
j_gene: TRBJ2-1
v_gene: TRBV28
d_gene: -

CDR3aa: CASSIGTGSSYEQYF
CDR3nt: TGTGCCAGTAGTATCGGGACAGGGTCGTCCTACGAGCAGTACTTC
j_gene: TRBJ2-7
v_gene: TRBV19
d_gene: TRBD1

CDR3aa: CASSLVHGGYGYTF
CDR3nt: TGTGCCAGCAGTTTAGTACATGGTGGCTATGGCTACACCTTC
j_gene: TRBJ1-2
v_gene: TRBV28
d_gene: -

CDR3aa: CASSTSRGSPVSTDTQYF
CDR3nt: TGTGCCAGCAGCACTTCTCGGGGGTCGCCAGTGAGCACAGATACGCAGTATTTT
j_gene: TRBJ2-3
v_gene: TRBV28
d_gene: -